This T cell receptor beta chain was identified during a study of T cells in tuberculosis. Each clinical donor contributed on average about 96,000 T cells from unsorted cryopreserved PBMC. The assay was immunoSEQ multiplex PCR, and TCRdb's table has in-frame clones only and misses some. The data hold 20,000 to 25,000 clones, with over 85% observed a single time. Sequenced input: PBMCs. The clonotype comes from a donor between 10 and 35 years old with latent tuberculosis or without tuberculosis infection. Some clones in this sample may be carry-over from other donors' samples.

The DNA for the CDR3 is TGCGCCAACTTACGGGGGTGGGCCCCGAGGTGTGGAGAGCAGTACTTC. Translation gives CANLRGWAPRCGEQYF. The rearrangement links TRBV4-3 to TRBJ2-7; D might be TRBD2 (6 bases). CDR1 is LGHNA and CDR2 is YSLEER in the germline V gene. V lost 10 bases and J 7 bases, leaving 29 bases between the germline ends. CDR3 size: 16 residues.